This TCR beta chain stems from a study of blood T cell repertoires in COVID-19. Study details: Sites across the United States, Italy and Spain contributed samples from acute and convalescent COVID-19. T cells, B-cell-depleted T cells, or PBMCs supplied cDNA or gDNA.

Trimming left V 5 bases short and J 0 bases short, with 33 bases between. Germline CDR1 and CDR2: SGHRS and YFSETQ. CDR3 length: 22 residues. In the authors' methods: Amplification of reference gene primers was used by the study to estimate nucleated cell counts. Produced via immunoSEQ multiplex PCR; TCRdb's table is partial and in-frame only. That table is the source of V, J and clone size, and D and trimming were worked out from the DNA. The data contain about 280,000 clones, less than 90% of them singletons. The receptor comes from a human donor in a cohort sampled during active COVID-19. The chain couples TRBV5-1 to TRBJ2-1, with D possibly being TRBD2 (6 bases). Sample: peripheral blood. The CDR3 is CASSQRGGPGLGQTSSYNEQFF. The CDR3 DNA is TGCGCCAGCAGTCAAAGAGGAGGTCCGGGACTTGGACAAACGAGCTCCTACAATGAGCAGTTCTTC. The full variable domain, its missing parts supplied by reference TRBV5-1 and TRBJ2-1, is KAGVTQTPRYLIKTRGQQVTLSCSPISGHRSVSWYQQTPGQGLQFLFEYFSETQRNKGNFPGRFSGRQFSNSRSEMNVSTLELGDSALYLCASSQRGGPGLGQTSSYNEQFFGPGTRLTVL.